This T cell receptor beta chain was obtained from a study of blood T cell repertoires in COVID-19. Study details: Researchers got acute and convalescent COVID-19 samples from the United States, Italy and Spain. T cells, B-cell-depleted T cells, or PBMCs supplied cDNA or gDNA.

Method: immunoSEQ multiplex PCR; TCRdb's copy keeps in-frame clones and lacks some. The sample has under 150,000 clones; approximately 80% are singletons. This receptor was obtained from an elderly woman with active or convalescent COVID-19. The sequenced sample consisted of peripheral blood.

CDR3 sequence: CASSPGGGHTDTQYF. The CDR3 DNA is TGCGCCAGCAGCCCGGGCGGGGGGCACACAGATACGCAGTATTTT. The J gene is TRBJ2-3, the V gene TRBV5-1, with TRBD2 identical over 8 bases. V trimming: 4 bases; J trimming: 2 bases; junction bases outside the gene matches: 6. Per germline, CDR1 SGHRS and CDR2 YFSETQ. This CDR3 contains 15 residues.